This passage covers 6 T cell receptor beta chains from one sample sequenced in a study of identical twins' blood T cells. TCRdb called the 5' RACE reads again in MiXCR, with one record for every CDR3 protein. The table includes 400,000 or so distinct CDR3 sequences, roughly 28% detected once. The sequencing sample was made of PBMCs. All receptors come from a woman aged 18 to 50 in good health.

The chain carries TRBV10-3 and TRBJ2-2; TRBD1 might be the D (6 bases). CDR3 length: 14 amino acids. V lost 10 bases and J lost 0, with 12 bases in between. Looked up from germline, CDR1 is ENHRY and CDR2 is SYGVKD. The CDR3 nucleotides read TGTGCCAGCCATGGGACACCGAACACCGGGGAGCTGTTTTTT. Translating it yields CASHGTPNTGELFF.

As to this clonotype: A read error is possible here, since a much larger clone lies one base away. The chain recombines TRBV7-8 with TRBJ2-7; D is uncertain. The V end lost 2 bases, the J end lost 2 bases, and 13 bases lay between the germline ends. The CDR3 is made up of 15 amino acids. Germline V gene sequence: CDR1 SGHVS, CDR2 FQNEAQ. CDR3: CASSLTGARTYEQYF. The CDR3 DNA sequence: TGTGCCAGCAGCTTAACCGGCGCACGGACCTACGAGCAGTACTTC. Full variable domain (missing parts from reference TRBV7-8 and TRBJ2-7): GAGVSQSPRYKVAKRGQDVALRCDPISGHVSLFWYQQALGQGPEFLTYFQNEAQLDKSGLPSDRFFAERPEGSVSTLKIQRTQQEDSAVYLCASSLTGARTYEQYFGPGTRLTVT.

The chain uses TRBV24-1 and TRBJ2-2; 7 nucleotides line up with TRBD1. The CDR3 totals 13 residues. Germline V gene sequence: CDR1 KGHDR, CDR2 SFDVKD. V dropped 10 bases and J dropped 4; count of bases not matched to a gene: 5. The chain's CDR3 is CATSGQPTGELFF. CDR3 in DNA: TGTGCCACTTCGGGACAGCCCACCGGGGAGCTGTTTTTT.

The chain links TRBV11-2 to TRBJ1-2; 10 positions agree with TRBD1. The CDR3 is 16 amino acids. V dropped 4 bases and J dropped 0; count of bases not matched to a gene: 5. Germline CDR1 SGHAT, CDR2 FQNNGV. Here the CDR3 reads CASSSHGQGANYGYTF. In DNA form, the CDR3 reads TGTGCCAGCAGCTCCCATGGACAGGGGGCTAACTATGGCTACACCTTC.

The J gene is TRBJ1-5, the V gene TRBV7-9, with TRBD1 as a possible D gene (6 bases). Per the germline V gene, CDR1 is SEHNR and CDR2 is FQNEAQ (reference sequence). V was cut by 7 bases and J by 4 bases, with 11 bases left in between. This CDR3 spans 13 amino acids. In nucleotides, the CDR3 is TGTGCCAGCACCCGGACAGCTAATCAGCCCCAGCATTTT. It yields the protein CASTRTANQPQHF.

The chain employs TRBV20-1 and TRBJ2-1; D is uncertain. Trimming removed 4 bases at V and 6 bases at J, with 10 bases between. Looked up from germline, CDR1 is DFQATT and CDR2 is SNEGSKA (reference sequence). The CDR3 spans 12 residues. CDR3 coding DNA: TGCAGTGCTAAATCTTATGGCAATGAGCAGTTCTTC. Translating it yields CSAKSYGNEQFF.